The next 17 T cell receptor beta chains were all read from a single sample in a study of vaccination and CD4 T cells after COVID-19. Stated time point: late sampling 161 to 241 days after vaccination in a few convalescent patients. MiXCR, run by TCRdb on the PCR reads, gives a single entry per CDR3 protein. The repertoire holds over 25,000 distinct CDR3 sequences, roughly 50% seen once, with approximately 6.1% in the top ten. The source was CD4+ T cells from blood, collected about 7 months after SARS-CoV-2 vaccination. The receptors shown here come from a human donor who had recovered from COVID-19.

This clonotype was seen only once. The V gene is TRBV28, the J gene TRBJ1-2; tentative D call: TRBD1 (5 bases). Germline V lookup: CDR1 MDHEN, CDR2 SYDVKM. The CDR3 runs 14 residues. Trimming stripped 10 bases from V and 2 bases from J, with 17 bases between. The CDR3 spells CAIPTGFPNYGYTF. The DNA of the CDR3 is TGTGCCATCCCCACAGGATTTCCCAACTATGGCTACACCTTC.

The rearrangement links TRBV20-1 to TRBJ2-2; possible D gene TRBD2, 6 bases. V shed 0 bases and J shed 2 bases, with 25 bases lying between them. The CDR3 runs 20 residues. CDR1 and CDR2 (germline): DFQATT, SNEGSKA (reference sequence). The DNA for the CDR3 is TGCAGTGCTAGAGATTGGAGGGGCGAATCCCAGTACCTAAACACCGGGGAGCTGTTTTTT. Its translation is CSARDWRGESQYLNTGELFF.

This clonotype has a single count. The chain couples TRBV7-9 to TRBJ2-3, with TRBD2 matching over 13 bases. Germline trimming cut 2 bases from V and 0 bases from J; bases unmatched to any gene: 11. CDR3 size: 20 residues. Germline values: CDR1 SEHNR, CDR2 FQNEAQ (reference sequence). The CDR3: CASSLTYGLAGAWSTDTQYF. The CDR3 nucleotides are TGTGCCAGCAGCTTAACCTACGGACTAGCGGGAGCGTGGAGCACAGATACGCAGTATTTT.

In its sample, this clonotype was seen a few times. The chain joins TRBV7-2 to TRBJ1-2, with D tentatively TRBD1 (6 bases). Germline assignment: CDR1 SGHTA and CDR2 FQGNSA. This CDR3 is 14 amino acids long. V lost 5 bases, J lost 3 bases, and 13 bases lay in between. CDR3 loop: CASSPMDSYYGYTF. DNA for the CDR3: TGTGCCAGCAGCCCGATGGACAGCTACTATGGCTACACCTTC.

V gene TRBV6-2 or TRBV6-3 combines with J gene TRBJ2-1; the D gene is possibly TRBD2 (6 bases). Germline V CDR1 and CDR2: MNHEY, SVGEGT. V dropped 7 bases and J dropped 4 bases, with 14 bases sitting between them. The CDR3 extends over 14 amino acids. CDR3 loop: CASTAGTYYNEQFF. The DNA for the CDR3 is TGTGCCAGCACCGCCGGGACTTATTACAATGAGCAGTTCTTC.

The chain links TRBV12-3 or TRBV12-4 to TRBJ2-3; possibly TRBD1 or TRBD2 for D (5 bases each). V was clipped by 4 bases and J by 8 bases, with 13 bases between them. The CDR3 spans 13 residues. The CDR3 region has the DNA TGTGCCAGCAGTTCTGGGGGTTTAGGTACGCAGTATTTT. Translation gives CASSSGGLGTQYF.

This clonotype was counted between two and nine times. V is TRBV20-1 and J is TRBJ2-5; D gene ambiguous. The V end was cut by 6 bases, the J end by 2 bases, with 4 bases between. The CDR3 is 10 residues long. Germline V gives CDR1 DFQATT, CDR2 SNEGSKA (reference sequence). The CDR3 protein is CSAEQETQYF. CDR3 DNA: TGCAGTGCAGAGCAAGAGACCCAGTACTTC.

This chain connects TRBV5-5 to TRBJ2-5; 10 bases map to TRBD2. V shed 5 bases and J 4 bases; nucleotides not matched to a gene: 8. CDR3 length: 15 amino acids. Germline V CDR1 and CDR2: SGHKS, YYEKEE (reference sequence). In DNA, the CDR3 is TGTGCCAGCAGGAGAGCGGGAGGGGGCGGAGAGACCCAGTACTTC. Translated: CASRRAGGGGETQYF. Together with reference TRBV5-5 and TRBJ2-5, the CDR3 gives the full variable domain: DAGVTQSPTHLIKTRGQQVTLRCSPISGHKSVSWYQQVLGQGPQFIFQYYEKEERGRGNFPDRFSARQFPNYSSELNVNALLLGDSALYLCASRRAGGGGETQYFGPGTRLLVL.

The CDR3 region has the DNA TGCAGCTCGAACAGCGGCCATAATTCACCCCTCCACTTT. Amino acid sequence: CSSNSGHNSPLHF. The J gene is TRBJ1-6, the V gene TRBV20-1; D call uncertain. Germline loops: CDR1 DFQATT, CDR2 SNEGSKA (reference sequence). CDR3 length: 13 residues.

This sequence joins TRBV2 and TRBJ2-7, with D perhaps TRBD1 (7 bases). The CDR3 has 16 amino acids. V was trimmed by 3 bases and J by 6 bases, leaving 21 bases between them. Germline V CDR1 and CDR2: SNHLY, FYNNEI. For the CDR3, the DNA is TGTGCCAGCAGTGAGTCGAACCCGGCAGGGGGAGGCGAGCAGTACTTC. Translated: CASSESNPAGGGEQYF.

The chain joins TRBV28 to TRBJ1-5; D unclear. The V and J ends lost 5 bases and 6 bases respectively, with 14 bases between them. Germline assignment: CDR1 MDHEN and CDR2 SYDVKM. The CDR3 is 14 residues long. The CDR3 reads CASSPALSGQPQHF. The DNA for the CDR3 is TGTGCCAGCAGTCCCGCGTTGAGCGGTCAGCCCCAGCATTTT. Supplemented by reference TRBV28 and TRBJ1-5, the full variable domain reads DVKVTQSSRYLVKRTGEKVFLECVQDMDHENMFWYRQDPGLGLRLIYFSYDVKMKEKGDIPEGYSVSREKKERFSLILESASTNQTSMYLCASSPALSGQPQHFGDGTRLSIL.

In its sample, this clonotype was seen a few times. CDR3 coding DNA: TGTGCCAGCAGCTTAGATCGAAGCCAGGGGGCTTCTCACGAGCAGTACTTC. Its protein product is CASSLDRSQGASHEQYF. The J gene is TRBJ2-7, the V gene TRBV7-2; TRBD1 matches 8 bases. J lost 5 bases, V lost 1 base, and 13 bases had no gene match. Germline CDR1 reads SGHTA; CDR2 reads FQGNSA. The CDR3 consists of 17 residues.

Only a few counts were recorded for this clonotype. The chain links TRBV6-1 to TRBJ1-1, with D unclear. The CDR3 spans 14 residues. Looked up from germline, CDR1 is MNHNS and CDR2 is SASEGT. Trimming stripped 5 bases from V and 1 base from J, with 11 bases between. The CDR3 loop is CASSPRTGNTEAFF. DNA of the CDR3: TGTGCCAGCAGTCCCAGGACGGGGAACACTGAAGCTTTCTTT.

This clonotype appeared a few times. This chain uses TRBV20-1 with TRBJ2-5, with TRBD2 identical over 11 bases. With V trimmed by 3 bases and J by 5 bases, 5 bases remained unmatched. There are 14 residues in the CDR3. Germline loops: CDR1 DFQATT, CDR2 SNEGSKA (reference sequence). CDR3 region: CSASPGTSGETQYF. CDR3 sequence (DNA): TGCAGTGCTAGCCCCGGGACTAGCGGTGAGACCCAGTACTTC.

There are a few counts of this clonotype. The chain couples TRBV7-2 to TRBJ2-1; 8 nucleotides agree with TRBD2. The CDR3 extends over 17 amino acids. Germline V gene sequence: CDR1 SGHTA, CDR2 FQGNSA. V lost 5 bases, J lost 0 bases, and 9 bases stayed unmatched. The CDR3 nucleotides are TGTGCCAGCAGCCCGAGCGGCGGGAGGAGCTCCTACAATGAGCAGTTCTTC. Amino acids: CASSPSGGRSSYNEQFF.

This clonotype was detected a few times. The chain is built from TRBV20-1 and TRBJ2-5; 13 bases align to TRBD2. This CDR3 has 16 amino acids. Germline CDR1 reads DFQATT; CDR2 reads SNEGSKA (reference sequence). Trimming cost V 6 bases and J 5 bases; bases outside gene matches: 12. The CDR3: CSAIGLAGAAGETQYF. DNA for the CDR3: TGCAGTGCGATCGGACTAGCGGGAGCGGCGGGGGAGACCCAGTACTTC.

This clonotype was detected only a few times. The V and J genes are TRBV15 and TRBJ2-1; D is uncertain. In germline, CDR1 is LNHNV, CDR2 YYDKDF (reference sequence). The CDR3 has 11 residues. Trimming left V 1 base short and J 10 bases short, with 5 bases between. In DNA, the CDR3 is TGTGCCACCAGCAGAGGTTCAGAGCAGTTCTTC. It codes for CATSRGSEQFF.